One sample yielded the 3 T cell receptor beta chains listed below, sequenced in a study of neurological immune-mediated disorders. TCRdb reanalysed the 5' RACE reads using MiXCR and keeps one entry per CDR3 protein. The data contain 25,000 to 35,000 distinct CDR3 sequences, roughly 1.6% of them singletons. Sequencing input: PBMCs. The receptors stem from a woman aged 30 to 39 with multiple sclerosis.

At least ten counts were recorded for this clonotype. The V gene is TRBV6-5, the J gene TRBJ2-3; 7 bases agree with TRBD1. CDR1 MNHEY and CDR2 SVGAGI come from the germline V gene. This CDR3 spans 13 amino acids. V shed 5 bases, J shed 6 bases, and the junction held 5 bases outside the gene matches. The CDR3 region is CASSTLGGDTQYF. For the CDR3, the DNA is TGTGCCAGCAGTACCCTAGGGGGCGATACGCAGTATTTT.

There are many counts of this clonotype. V and J are TRBV12-3 or TRBV12-4 and TRBJ1-6; D is unresolved. V lost 3 bases and J 5 bases, leaving 8 bases between the germline ends. The CDR3 runs to 14 residues. In DNA form, the CDR3 reads TGTGCCAGCAGTTTTCGAGCCAATAATTCACCCCTCCACTTT. Its protein is CASSFRANNSPLHF.

This clonotype was seen many times. This chain joins TRBV10-3 and TRBJ2-3; D gene ambiguous. The CDR3 length is 17 residues. Per the germline V gene, CDR1 is ENHRY and CDR2 is SYGVKD. V was shortened by 2 bases and J by 0 bases, with 15 bases between the two germline ends. CDR3 sequence (DNA): TGTGCCATCAGTGAGGGAAGGGCCCTCTCGAGCACAGATACGCAGTATTTT. This codes for CAISEGRALSSTDTQYF.